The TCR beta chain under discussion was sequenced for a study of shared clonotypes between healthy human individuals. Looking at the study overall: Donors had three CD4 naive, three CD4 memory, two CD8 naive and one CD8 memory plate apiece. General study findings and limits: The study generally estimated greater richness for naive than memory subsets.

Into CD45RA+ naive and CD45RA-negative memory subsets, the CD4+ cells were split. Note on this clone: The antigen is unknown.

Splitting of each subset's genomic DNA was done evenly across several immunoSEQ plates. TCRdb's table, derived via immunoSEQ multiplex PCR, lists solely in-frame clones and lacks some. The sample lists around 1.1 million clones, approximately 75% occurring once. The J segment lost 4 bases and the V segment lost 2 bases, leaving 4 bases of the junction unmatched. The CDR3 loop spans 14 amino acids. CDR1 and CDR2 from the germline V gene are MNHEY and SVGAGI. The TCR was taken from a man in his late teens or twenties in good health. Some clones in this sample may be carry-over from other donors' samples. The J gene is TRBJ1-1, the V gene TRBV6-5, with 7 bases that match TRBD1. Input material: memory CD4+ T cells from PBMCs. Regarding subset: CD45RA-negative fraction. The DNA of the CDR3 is TGTGCCAGCAGTTACGCGGCAGGGGGCACTGAAGCTTTCTTT. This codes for CASSYAAGGTEAFF.